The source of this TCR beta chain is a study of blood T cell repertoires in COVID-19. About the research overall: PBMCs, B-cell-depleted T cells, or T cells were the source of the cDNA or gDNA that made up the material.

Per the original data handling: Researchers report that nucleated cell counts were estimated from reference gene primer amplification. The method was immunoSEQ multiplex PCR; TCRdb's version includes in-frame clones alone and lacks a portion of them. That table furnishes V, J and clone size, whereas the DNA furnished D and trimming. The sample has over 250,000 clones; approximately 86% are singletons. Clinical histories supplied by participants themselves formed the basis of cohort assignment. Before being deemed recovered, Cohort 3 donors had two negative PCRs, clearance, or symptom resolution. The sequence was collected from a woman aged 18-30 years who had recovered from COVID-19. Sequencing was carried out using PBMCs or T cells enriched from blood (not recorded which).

CDR3 nucleotide sequence: TGTGCCAGCAATCCCCTGGCGGCCCGGGAGGGAGATACGCAGTATTTT. Translated: CASNPLAAREGDTQYF. V is TRBV28 and J is TRBJ2-3; the match to TRBD2 covers 8 bases. V lost 7 bases and J lost 5; bases outside the gene matches: 14. Germline V gives CDR1 MDHEN, CDR2 SYDVKM. The CDR3 has 16 amino acids.